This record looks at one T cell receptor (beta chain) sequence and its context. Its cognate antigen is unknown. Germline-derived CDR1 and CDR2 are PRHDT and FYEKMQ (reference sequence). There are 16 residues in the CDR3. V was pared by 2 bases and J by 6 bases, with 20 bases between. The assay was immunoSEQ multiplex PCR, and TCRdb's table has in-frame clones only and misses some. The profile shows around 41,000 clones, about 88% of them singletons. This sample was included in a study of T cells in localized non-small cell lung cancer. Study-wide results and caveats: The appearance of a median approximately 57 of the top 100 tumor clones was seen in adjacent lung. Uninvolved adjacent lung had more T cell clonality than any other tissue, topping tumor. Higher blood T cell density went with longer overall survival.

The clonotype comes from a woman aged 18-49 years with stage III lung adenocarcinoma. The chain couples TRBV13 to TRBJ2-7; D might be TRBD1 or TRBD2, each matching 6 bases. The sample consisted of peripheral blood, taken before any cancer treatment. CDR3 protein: CASSLKGGYGVGEQYF. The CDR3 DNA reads TGTGCCAGCAGCTTAAAGGGGGGCTATGGTGTGGGCGAGCAGTACTTC.